These T cell receptor beta chains were read from a single sample in a study of cytomegalovirus exposure and HLA in healthy donors. Profiled with immunoSEQ multiplex PCR; TCRdb holds only in-frame clones, not every one. The sample holds about 170,000 clones; roughly 79% are singletons and the top ten take more than 0.75%. Sequenced: PBMCs. The receptor source for this set is a woman in her forties or fifties in good health and CMV-seropositive. The CDR3 runs from the conserved cysteine through the conserved F or W. The D gene is left open where the match is weak. Expanded clones get a size class; other rows say once, few or many, or leave the size out.

abundance,d_gene,v_gene,j_gene,CDR3nt,CDR3aa
NA,NA,TRBV5-1,TRBJ1-1,TGCGCCAGCAGCTTTGGGAGCGAGAACACTGAAGCTTTCTTT,CASSFGSENTEAFF
once,NA,TRBV2,TRBJ1-5,TGTGCCAGCAGTGCGACAAATAGCAATCAGCCCCAGCATTTT,CASSATNSNQPQHF
NA,TRBD2,TRBV9,TRBJ2-7,TGTGCCAGCGGACACCCTAGCGGGGGGGACTCCTACGAGCAGTACTTC,CASGHPSGGDSYEQYF
NA,TRBD2,TRBV5-1,TRBJ2-5,TGCGCCAGCAGCTTGGGGGTTCAGCGGGGGGGCTGGAGTGGAGAGACCCAGTACTTC,CASSLGVQRGGWSGETQYF
once,NA,TRBV5-6,TRBJ2-3,TGTGCCAGCAGCTTAGGGACTTCACAAAGCACAGATACGCAGTATTTT,CASSLGTSQSTDTQYF
NA,NA,TRBV4-1,TRBJ1-4,TGCGCCAGCAGCCAAGTAGGAACAGGATGGGAAAAACTGTTTTTT,CASSQVGTGWEKLFF
NA,TRBD2,TRBV5-1,TRBJ2-3,TGCGCCAGCAGCTTGGAGCCCCAGAGCGGGGGTCTCCTCCGGGATACGCAGTATTTT,CASSLEPQSGGLLRDTQYF
NA,TRBD1,TRBV18,TRBJ2-5,TGTGCCAGCTCCAGAGACAGGACAGGCCAAGAGACCCAGTACTTC,CASSRDRTGQETQYF
NA,TRBD2,TRBV6-1,TRBJ2-5,TGTGCCAGCAGTGAACGTATTAGCGGGGGCTTACAAGAGACCCAGTACTTC,CASSERISGGLQETQYF
NA,TRBD1,TRBV9,TRBJ1-6,TGTGCCAGCAGCGAACTACCGGGACAGGGCAAGTCACCCCTCCACTTT,CASSELPGQGKSPLHF
NA,TRBD2,TRBV4-1,TRBJ2-1,TGCGCCAGCAGCCACCAAGCGGGAGTGAGCTACAATGAGCAGTTCTTC,CASSHQAGVSYNEQFF
few,TRBD1,TRBV6-1,TRBJ2-7,TGTGCCAGCAGTGATTGGACAGGGGGCTGGAACGAGCAGTACTTC,CASSDWTGGWNEQYF
NA,TRBD2,TRBV2,TRBJ2-1,TGTGCCACCTCACTAGCGGGAGACTTAGGCGAGCAGTTCTTC,CATSLAGDLGEQFF
NA,TRBD1,TRBV15,TRBJ1-2,TGTGCCACCAGCGGGGAAGACAGGGAACGATATGGCTACACCTTC,CATSGEDRERYGYTF
NA,TRBD1,TRBV10-3,TRBJ2-7,TGTGCCATCAGTGACCCGGCACAGGGGGCACCCTACGAGCAGTACTTC,CAISDPAQGAPYEQYF
NA,TRBD2,TRBV6-5,TRBJ2-3,TGTGCCAGCAGTCGGCTAGCGGCTAGCACAGATACGCAGTATTTT,CASSRLAASTDTQYF
NA,NA,TRBV13,TRBJ2-1,TGTGCCAGCAGCTTAGGGCTCCCAGCGCCGTCCTACAATGAGCAGTTCTTC,CASSLGLPAPSYNEQFF
NA,TRBD1,TRBV18,TRBJ1-1,TGTGCCAGCTCTTCGACAGGGACGATGAACACTGAAGCTTTCTTT,CASSSTGTMNTEAFF
NA,TRBD1,TRBV9,TRBJ2-2,TGTGCCAGCAGCGCGGCTCCGGGACAGGGTGCTTGGACCGGGGAGCTGTTTTTT,CASSAAPGQGAWTGELFF
NA,TRBD1,TRBV4-3,TRBJ1-2,TGCGCCAGCAGACTAAAGCAGGGGGTGATCTATGGCTACACCTTC,CASRLKQGVIYGYTF
NA,TRBD2,TRBV7-9,TRBJ2-3,TGTGCCAGCAGCGCCGGAGCGGGAAATTACCTATACACAGATACGCAGTATTTT,CASSAGAGNYLYTDTQYF
NA,NA,TRBV4-1,TRBJ1-5,TGCGCCAGCAGCCTAAACAGGGATCAGCCCCAGCATTTT,CASSLNRDQPQHF
NA,NA,TRBV6-4,TRBJ1-1,TGTGCCAGCAGTGACCCCGGGGGGGGCGAGGACACTGAAGCTTTCTTT,CASSDPGGGEDTEAFF
NA,NA,TRBV5-1,TRBJ2-7,TGCGCCAGCAGCTTGGGGCAGTTATACGAGCAGTACTTC,CASSLGQLYEQYF
NA,TRBD1,TRBV15,TRBJ1-4,TGTGCCACCAGCTGGGGACAGATTGCAACTAATGAAAAACTGTTTTTT,CATSWGQIATNEKLFF
few,NA,TRBV4-2,TRBJ2-1,TGTGCCAGCAGCCAAGAAGAGTTCAGCGAGGACAATGAGCAGTTCTTC,CASSQEEFSEDNEQFF
once,NA,TRBV2,TRBJ2-5,TGTGCCAGCATGGAGTTGCAGGAGACCCAGTACTTC,CASMELQETQYF
NA,TRBD1,TRBV7-6,TRBJ1-2,TGTGCCAGCAGCTTGGGACAGAACTATGGCTACACCTTC,CASSLGQNYGYTF
NA,NA,TRBV11-2,TRBJ1-6,TGTGCCAGCAGCTTCGGGGAACAATCACCCCTCCACTTT,CASSFGEQSPLHF
NA,NA,TRBV5-6,TRBJ1-1,TGTGCCAGCAGCTTTGGAGGGAAGACTGGAGCTTTCTTT,CASSFGGKTGAFF